These T cell receptor beta chains were read from a single sample in a study of T-cell reconstitution after alpha-beta-depleted transplantation in children. TCRdb analysed the PCR reads with MiXCR anew, one entry per CDR3 protein. The table records 280,000 or so distinct CDR3 sequences, roughly 11% of them present only once. Here the sequenced sample was peripheral blood, taken 180 days after TCRalphabeta/CD19-depleted stem cell transplant. The receptors originated from a male patient between 2 and 15 years old who had a stem cell transplant for chronic granulomatous disease, so the T cells may come from the graft donor. Both conserved end residues are part of each CDR3. A D gene is named only where the DNA matches it firmly. Not all rows give a size; the values are once, few, many and, for expanded clones, a class.

d_call	v_call	j_call	clone_size	cdr3_aa	cdr3_nt
TRBD2	TRBV28	TRBJ2-5	many	CASSYSGRGGQETQYF	TGTGCCAGCAGTTACAGCGGGAGGGGCGGGCAAGAGACCCAGTACTTC
NA	TRBV20-1	TRBJ2-7	many	CSARASVEQYF	TGCAGTGCTAGAGCCTCAGTTGAGCAGTACTTC
NA	TRBV7-6	TRBJ2-3	many	CASISGAGEDTQYF	TGTGCCAGCATCTCCGGGGCAGGAGAAGATACGCAGTATTTT
TRBD2	TRBV7-3	TRBJ2-1	many	CASSLNGVAGYNEQFF	TGTGCCAGCAGCTTAAATGGAGTAGCGGGATACAATGAGCAGTTCTTC
NA	TRBV29-1	TRBJ1-1	many	CSGGAGPEAFF	TGCAGCGGGGGGGCAGGTCCTGAAGCTTTCTTT
TRBD1	TRBV15	TRBJ1-2	NA	CATSKGQRLDGYTF	TGTGCCACCAGTAAGGGACAGCGACTCGATGGCTACACCTTC
TRBD1	TRBV12-3/TRBV12-4	TRBJ1-2	few	CASSLPRGHGYTF	TGTGCCAGCAGTTTACCCAGGGGGCATGGCTACACCTTC
TRBD1	TRBV5-1	TRBJ2-5	many	CASSWGDRGETQYF	TGCGCCAGCAGCTGGGGGGACAGGGGAGAGACCCAGTACTTC
NA	TRBV20-1	TRBJ2-1	many	CSATSSSETTSEQFF	TGCAGTGCTACCAGTTCTAGCGAGACTACCAGTGAGCAGTTCTTC
NA	TRBV6-2/TRBV6-3	TRBJ1-5	many	CASSYKGKVSNQPQHF	TGTGCCAGCAGTTATAAGGGTAAGGTTAGCAATCAGCCCCAGCATTTT
TRBD2	TRBV4-2	TRBJ2-3	many	CASSHSGSTDTQYF	TGTGCCAGCAGCCATAGCGGGAGCACAGATACGCAGTATTTT
TRBD2	TRBV20-1	TRBJ2-7	many	CSASPGLAGMGQYF	TGCAGTGCTTCTCCGGGACTAGCGGGTATGGGGCAGTACTTC
NA	TRBV29-1	TRBJ1-2	many	CSVEWRTSYGYTF	TGCAGCGTTGAGTGGAGGACGAGCTATGGCTACACCTTC
TRBD1	TRBV23-1	TRBJ1-1	few	CASSQSEGSRSRTGMNTEAFF	TGCGCCAGCAGTCAATCGGAAGGGTCACGTAGCCGGACAGGCATGAACACTGAAGCTTTCTTT
NA	TRBV29-1	TRBJ2-3	many	CSVGPGNSDTQYF	TGCAGCGTTGGGCCTGGTAACTCAGATACGCAGTATTTT
TRBD2	TRBV12-3/TRBV12-4	TRBJ2-7	few	CASSLRVTSGRTEHSYEQYF	TGTGCCAGCAGTTTAAGGGTGACTAGCGGGAGAACCGAACATTCCTACGAGCAGTACTTC
NA	TRBV5-1	TRBJ2-5	many	CASSFGRNQETQYF	TGCGCCAGCAGCTTCGGCAGGAATCAAGAGACCCAGTACTTC
NA	TRBV9	TRBJ2-1	many	CASSVGSFGYNEQFF	TGTGCCAGCAGCGTAGGGTCCTTCGGTTACAATGAGCAGTTCTTC
TRBD1	TRBV12-3/TRBV12-4	TRBJ2-7	many	CASSSRQGASLAPYEQYF	TGTGCCAGCAGTTCGCGACAGGGGGCCTCCCTAGCTCCCTACGAGCAGTACTTC
NA	TRBV5-1	TRBJ2-2	many	CASSTRFANTGELFF	TGCGCCAGCAGTACTAGGTTCGCGAACACCGGGGAGCTGTTTTTT
NA	TRBV7-2	TRBJ2-5	many	CASSHPRGISETQYF	TGTGCCAGCAGTCATCCGCGGGGTATCAGTGAGACCCAGTACTTC
TRBD2	TRBV19	TRBJ2-7	NA	CASSPREGIEQYF	TGTGCCAGTAGTCCCCGGGAGGGTATTGAGCAGTACTTC
TRBD2	TRBV20-1	TRBJ2-1	many	CSASWTSGIWNEQFF	TGCAGTGCTTCCTGGACTAGCGGGATATGGAATGAGCAGTTCTTC
TRBD1	TRBV29-1	TRBJ2-7	many	CSVEERGPKEQYF	TGCAGCGTTGAAGAGAGGGGGCCGAAGGAGCAGTACTTC
NA	TRBV15	TRBJ1-5	many	CATSSAGGEPQHF	TGTGCCACCAGCAGCGCGGGGGGCGAGCCCCAGCATTTT
NA	TRBV12-3/TRBV12-4	TRBJ1-6	NA	CASSFRQQNSPLHF	TGTGCCAGCAGTTTTCGACAGCAGAATTCACCCCTCCACTTT
NA	TRBV5-1	TRBJ2-1	many	CASSLGSGHIYNEQFF	TGCGCCAGCAGCTTGGGATCTGGACACATTTACAATGAGCAGTTCTTC
TRBD2	TRBV3-1	TRBJ2-5	many	CASSQNSGRAETQYF	TGTGCCAGCAGCCAGAATAGCGGGAGAGCAGAGACCCAGTACTTC